This T cell receptor (beta chain) was observed in a study of cytotoxic CD8 clonotypes in ibrutinib-treated CLL. Study context: Partial responders roughly 25, complete 2; some twelve progressed and around 15 stayed in remission by median about 5.5 years. The study recorded mean values of almost 260,000 productive templates and approximately 90,000 productive rearrangements per sample.

The CDR3 length is 15 residues. Trimming left V 0 bases short and J 0 bases short, with 10 bases between. Germline assignment: CDR1 SGHKS and CDR2 YYEKEE (reference sequence). Sequencing sought depths of 1 in 200,000 to 1 in 1 million T cells. Assay used: immunoSEQ multiplex PCR; TCRdb lists only in-frame clones, some missing. This repertoire shows more than 150,000 clones, over 60% found once; its top ten account for roughly 13%. This sequence originates from a human donor with chronic lymphocytic leukemia. Sample: PBMCs, taken after 24 months of ibrutinib treatment. The V call is TRBV5-5, the J call TRBJ2-7; TRBD1 might be the D (5 bases). The CDR3 nucleotides are TGTGCCAGCAGCTTGGGACAGCCCAGCTCCTACGAGCAGTACTTC. Its protein product is CASSLGQPSSYEQYF.